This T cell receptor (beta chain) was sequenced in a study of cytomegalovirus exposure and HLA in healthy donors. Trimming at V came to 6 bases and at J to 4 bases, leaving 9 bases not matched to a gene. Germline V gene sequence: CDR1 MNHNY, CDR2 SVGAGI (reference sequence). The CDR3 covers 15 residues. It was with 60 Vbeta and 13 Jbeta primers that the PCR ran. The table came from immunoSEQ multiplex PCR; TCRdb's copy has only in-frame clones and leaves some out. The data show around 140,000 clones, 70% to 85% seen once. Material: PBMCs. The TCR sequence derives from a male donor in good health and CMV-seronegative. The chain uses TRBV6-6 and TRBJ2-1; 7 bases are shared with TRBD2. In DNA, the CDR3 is TGTGCCAGCAGCGGTGGGCTAGCGGCATACAATGAGCAGTTCTTC. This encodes CASSGGLAAYNEQFF.